This TCR beta chain stems from a study of shared clonotypes between healthy human individuals. Whole-study results and caveats: The rarefaction results pointed to incomplete sorted-subset sequencing despite large depth. Generation probability values for non-shared clonotypes were lower than those for clonotypes shared by all four donors.

Partitioning of CD4+ cells yielded a CD45RA+ naive subset and a CD45RA-negative memory subset. The assay was immunoSEQ multiplex PCR, and TCRdb's table has in-frame clones only and misses some. Of 2,100,000 or so clones listed, around 95% are singletons. About this clone: What it binds is unknown.

Sequencing was performed on naive CD4+ T cells sorted from blood. Subset noted: CD45RA+ positively selected. This receptor was identified in a man aged 18 to 35 in good health.

For the CDR3, the DNA is TGTGCCTGGAGCCTAGCGGTCATTAGCTCCTACAATGAGCAGTTCTTC. Translated: CAWSLAVISSYNEQFF. The chain has TRBV30 and TRBJ2-1; 7 bases fit TRBD2. The CDR3 is made up of 16 amino acids. With V trimmed by 3 bases and J by 0 bases, 8 bases remained unmatched. Germline assignment: CDR1 GTSNPN and CDR2 SVGIG (reference sequence).